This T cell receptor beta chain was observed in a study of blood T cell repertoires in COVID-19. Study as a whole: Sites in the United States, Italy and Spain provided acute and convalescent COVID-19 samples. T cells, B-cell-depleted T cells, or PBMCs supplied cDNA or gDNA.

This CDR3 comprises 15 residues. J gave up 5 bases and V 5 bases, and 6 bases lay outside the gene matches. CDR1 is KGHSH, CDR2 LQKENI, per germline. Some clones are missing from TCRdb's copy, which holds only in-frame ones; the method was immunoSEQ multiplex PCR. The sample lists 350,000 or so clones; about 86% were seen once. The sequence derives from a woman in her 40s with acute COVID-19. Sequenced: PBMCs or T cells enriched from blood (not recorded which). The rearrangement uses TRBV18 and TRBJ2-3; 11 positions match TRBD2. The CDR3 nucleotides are TGTGCCAGCTCATTTAGCGGGGGGGCCGAAGATACGCAGTATTTT. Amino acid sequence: CASSFSGGAEDTQYF.